Detailed here is one T cell receptor (beta chain). The antigen remains unidentified. This sample was taken from a study of identical twins. TCRdb reprocessed the 5' RACE reads via MiXCR and lists one record per CDR3 protein. This sample has around 450,000 distinct CDR3 sequences, with 14% found just once. Per the germline V gene, CDR1 is MDHEN and CDR2 is SYDVKM. The CDR3 has 17 residues. Trimming cost V 5 bases and J 3 bases; bases outside gene matches: 9. Study-wide points: Not following the same donors, the study drew its conclusions from cross-sectional statistical analysis.

The sample also formed part of further work on yellow fever vaccine responses in identical twins.

V usage is TRBV28 and J usage is TRBJ2-1, with 11 bases identical to TRBD2. Sequencing input: CD4+ T cells sorted from blood. The sequence derives from a woman under 30 in good health. Here the CDR3 DNA reads TGTGCCAGCAGTCCCTTGGGACTAGCGGAAATCTACAATGAGCAGTTCTTC. It translates to CASSPLGLAEIYNEQFF.